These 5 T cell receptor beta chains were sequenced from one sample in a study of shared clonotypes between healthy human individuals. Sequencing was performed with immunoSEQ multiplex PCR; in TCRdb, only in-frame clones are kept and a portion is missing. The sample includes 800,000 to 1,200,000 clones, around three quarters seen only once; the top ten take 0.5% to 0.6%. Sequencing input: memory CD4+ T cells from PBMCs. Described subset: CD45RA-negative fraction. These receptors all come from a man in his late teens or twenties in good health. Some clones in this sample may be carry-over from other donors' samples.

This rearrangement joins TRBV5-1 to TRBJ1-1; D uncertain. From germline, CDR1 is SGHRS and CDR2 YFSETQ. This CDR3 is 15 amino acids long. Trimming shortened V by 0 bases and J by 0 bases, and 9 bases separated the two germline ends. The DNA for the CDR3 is TGCGCCAGCAGCTTGGACCTGCCGGTGAACACTGAAGCTTTCTTT. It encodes CASSLDLPVNTEAFF.

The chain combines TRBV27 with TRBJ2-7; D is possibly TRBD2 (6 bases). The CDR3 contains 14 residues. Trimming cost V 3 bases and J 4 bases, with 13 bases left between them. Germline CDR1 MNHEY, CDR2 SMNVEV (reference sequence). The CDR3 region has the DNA TGTGCCAGCAGTTTCAGCGGGTGGGAATACGAGCAGTACTTC. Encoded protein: CASSFSGWEYEQYF.

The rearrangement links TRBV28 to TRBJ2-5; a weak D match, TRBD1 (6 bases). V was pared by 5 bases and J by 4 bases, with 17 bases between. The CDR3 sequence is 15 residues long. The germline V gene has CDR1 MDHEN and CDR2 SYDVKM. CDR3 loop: CASSLPRRGGETQYF. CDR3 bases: TGTGCCAGCAGTCTTCCCCGCAGGGGCGGAGAGACCCAGTACTTC.

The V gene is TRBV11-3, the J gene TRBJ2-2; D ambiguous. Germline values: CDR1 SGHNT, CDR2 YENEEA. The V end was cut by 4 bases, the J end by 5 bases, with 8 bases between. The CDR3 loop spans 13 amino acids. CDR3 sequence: CASSSTWTGELFF. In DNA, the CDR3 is TGTGCCAGCAGCTCAACGTGGACCGGGGAGCTGTTTTTT.

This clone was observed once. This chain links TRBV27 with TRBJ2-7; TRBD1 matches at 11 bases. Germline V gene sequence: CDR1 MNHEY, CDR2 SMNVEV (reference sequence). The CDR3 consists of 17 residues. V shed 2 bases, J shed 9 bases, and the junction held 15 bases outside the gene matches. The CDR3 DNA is TGTGCCAGCAGTTTAATTCGGGGACAGGGGGGTACGAGTGGGCAGTACTTC. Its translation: CASSLIRGQGGTSGQYF.